This T cell receptor beta chain was obtained from a study of blood T cell repertoires in COVID-19. Across 20 to 25 US areas, participants ranged in age from about 18 to 90 years. Participants were placed into cohorts based on the clinical history they reported. Germline V lookup: CDR1 LGHNA, CDR2 YSLEER. The length of the CDR3 is 17 residues. The junction had 9 bases not matched to a gene; V was cut back by 4 bases and J by 1 base. Authors' methods: For nucleated cells, counts were estimated from reference gene primer amplification. Generated by immunoSEQ multiplex PCR, the TCRdb table keeps only in-frame clones and is missing some. V and J calls and clone size are as listed in that table; D and trimming were resolved from the DNA. The sample includes approximately 260,000 clones, about nine tenths of them seen just once.

The J gene is TRBJ2-1, the V gene TRBV4-3; 8 bases are shared with TRBD2. Source material: PBMCs or T cells enriched from blood (not recorded which). This TCR derives from a woman under 40 with acute COVID-19. The CDR3 bases are TGCGCCAGCAGCCCCCGCGGGGGGCAAGGATCCTACAATGAGCAGTTCTTC. It encodes CASSPRGGQGSYNEQFF.